This T cell receptor (beta chain) derives from a study of post-analysis software for immune sequencing data. Study-level background: Some patients lacked subtype; others had relapsing-remitting, secondary progressive or progressive-relapsing disease.

This CDR3 comprises 15 residues. Germline V gene lookup returns CDR1 GTSNPN and CDR2 SVGIG (reference sequence). V was shortened by 4 bases and J by 0 bases, with 16 bases between the two germline ends. This clonotype showed up just a few times. Its antigen remains unknown. Each TCR beta cDNA library carried unique molecular identifiers. Each CDR3 protein gets one entry after TCRdb re-called the PCR reads with MiXCR. Among roughly 650,000 distinct CDR3 sequences, approximately 60% were seen once, and the ten largest hold roughly 12%. Study results and limitations: Those samples that were prepared in the same batch co-clustered strongly by F measure. Relative to controls, patients had 4 or 5 TRBV segments at higher frequency, with TRBV5-6, TRBV5-1 and TRBV20-1 among these.

The TCR originated in a girl aged 2 to 10 with multiple sclerosis. The chain has TRBV30 and TRBJ2-7, with D unresolved. The specimen sequenced was blood. The CDR3 DNA reads as TGTGCCTGGACGAATACCCTGCTAGGCTCCTACGAGCAGTACTTC. Translating gives CAWTNTLLGSYEQYF.